What follows are 2 T cell receptor beta chains derived from one specimen sequenced in a study of shared clonotypes between healthy human individuals (dated by TCRdb to the early 2020s). CD8 naive samples were obtained by positive selection for CCR7 among CD45RO-negative cells, yielding a CD45RA+CCR7+ population from which TemRA cells were excluded. The library was prepared using the immunoSEQ multiplex PCR assay. The immuneACCESS repertoire file appears here via TCRdb, limited to in-frame rearrangements. These files lack a portion of the clones; in checked studies, under half of the deficit traces to unresolved V genes, and the cause of the others is not known. The sample records about 2 million clones, about 95% of which are singletons. The top ten clonotypes cover 0.95% to 1.5% of the sample. The sample comprised naive CD8+ T cells sorted from blood. The cell subset or site label, read with the paper, signifies: CD45RA+CCR7+. The receptors stem from a man younger than 35 in good health.

The rearrangement joins TRBV21-1 to TRBJ2-7; the DNA was not compared with TRBD1, the D call given in the table. TRBV21-1 is listed as a pseudogene. CDR3 length: 15 amino acids. This CDR3 is CASSKGDRVGSEQYF. DNA of the CDR3: TGTGCCAGCAGCAAAGGGGACAGGGTCGGGTCCGAGCAGTACTTC.

CDR3 sequence reads: CASSQDDRGERYEQYF. CDR3 coding DNA: TGCGCCAGCAGCCAAGACGACAGGGGAGAAAGGTACGAGCAGTACTTC. This chain links TRBV4-1 with TRBJ2-7; TRBD1 matches 8 bases. In germline, CDR1 is MGHRA, CDR2 YSYEKL. This CDR3 has 16 residues. J was trimmed by 4 bases and V by 0 bases; bases with no gene match: 8.